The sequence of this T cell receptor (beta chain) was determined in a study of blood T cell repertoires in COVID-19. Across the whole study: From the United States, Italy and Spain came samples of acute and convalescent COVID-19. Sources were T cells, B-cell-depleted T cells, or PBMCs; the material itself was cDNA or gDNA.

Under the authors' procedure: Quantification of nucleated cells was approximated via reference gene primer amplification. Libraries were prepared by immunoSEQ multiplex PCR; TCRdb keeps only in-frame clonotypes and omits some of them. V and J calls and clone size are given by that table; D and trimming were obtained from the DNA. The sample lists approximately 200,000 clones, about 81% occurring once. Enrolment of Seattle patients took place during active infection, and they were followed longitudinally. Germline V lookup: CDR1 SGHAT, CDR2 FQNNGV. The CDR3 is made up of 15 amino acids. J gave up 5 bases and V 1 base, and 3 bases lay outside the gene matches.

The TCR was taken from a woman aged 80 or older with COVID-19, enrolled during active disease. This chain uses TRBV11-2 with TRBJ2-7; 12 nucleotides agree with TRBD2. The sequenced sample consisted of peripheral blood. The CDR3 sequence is CASSLGTSGIHEQYF. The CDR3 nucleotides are TGTGCCAGCAGCTTAGGGACTAGCGGGATCCACGAGCAGTACTTC.